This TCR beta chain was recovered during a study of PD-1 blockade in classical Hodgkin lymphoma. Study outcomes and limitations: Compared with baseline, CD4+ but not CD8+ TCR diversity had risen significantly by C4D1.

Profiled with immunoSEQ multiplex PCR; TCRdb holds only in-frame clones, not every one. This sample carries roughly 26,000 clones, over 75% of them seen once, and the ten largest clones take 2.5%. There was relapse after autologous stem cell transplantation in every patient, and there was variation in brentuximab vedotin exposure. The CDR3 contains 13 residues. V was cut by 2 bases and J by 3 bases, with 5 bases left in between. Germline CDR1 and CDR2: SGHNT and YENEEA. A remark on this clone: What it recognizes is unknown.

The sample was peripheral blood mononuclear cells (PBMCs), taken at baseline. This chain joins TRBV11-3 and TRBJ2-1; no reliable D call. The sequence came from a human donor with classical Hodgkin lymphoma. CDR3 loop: CASSLNGYNEQFF. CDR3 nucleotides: TGTGCCAGCAGCTTAAACGGCTACAATGAGCAGTTCTTC.